These T cell receptor beta chains were read from a single sample in a study of T cells in Graves' hyperthyroidism and ophthalmopathy. MiXCR, applied by TCRdb to the multiplex PCR reads, yields one record per CDR3 protein. The sample contains around 600,000 distinct CDR3 sequences, about 45% of which appear only once. Material: peripheral blood or thyroid tissue (not recorded which). All receptors derive from an adult man with Graves' disease, either hyperthyroidism or ophthalmopathy (not recorded which). Each CDR3 is given with its conserved first and last residue. D genes are given only for firm matches. The size field is filled for only some rows; it gives once, few, many or a size class.

TRBV7-2	.	TRBJ2-5	.	TGTGCCAGCAGCTTAGAAGGCAGGGTGGATGAGACCCAGTACTTC	CASSLEGRVDETQYF
TRBV19	.	TRBJ2-7	TRBD1	TGTGCCAGTAGTCGCCGGGACAGCGACGAGCAGTACTTC	CASSRRDSDEQYF
TRBV10-3	.	TRBJ2-5	TRBD2	TGTGCCATCAGTGGAAGCGGGGGACACCAAGAGACCCAGTACTTC	CAISGSGGHQETQYF
TRBV6-1	.	TRBJ2-5	.	TGTGCCAGCAGCCCCCCCGGGTGGCGGCCCCAAGAGACCCAGTACTTC	CASSPPGWRPQETQYF
TRBV11-3	.	TRBJ1-2	.	TGTGCCAGCAGCCAACGTGCGCAGGGAGTGGTACTAGATGGCTACACCTTC	CASSQRAQGVVLDGYTF
TRBV9	few	TRBJ1-2	.	TGTGCCAGCCGCACGACGACAGGCCCGACGGGCTATGGCTACACCTTC	CASRTTTGPTGYGYTF
TRBV20-1	few	TRBJ2-7	.	TGCAGTGCTAGAGATAGTAAATCCTACTACGAGCAGTACTTC	CSARDSKSYYEQYF
TRBV15	.	TRBJ1-5	.	TGTGCCACCAGCGTTGTAGGGGGGCCCCCTCAGCCCCAGCATTTT	CATSVVGGPPQPQHF
TRBV2	many	TRBJ2-5	.	TGTGCCAGCAGTGAGAGCAGGGTCGGCGAGACCCAGTACTTC	CASSESRVGETQYF
TRBV6-6	few	TRBJ1-2	TRBD1	TGTGCCAGCAGGACGGACAGGACATTCTATGGCTACACCTTC	CASRTDRTFYGYTF
TRBV5-6	.	TRBJ1-1	.	TGTGCCAGCAGCTCCCAACTAACGAACACTGAAGCTTTCTTT	CASSSQLTNTEAFF
TRBV5-1	many	TRBJ1-6	.	TGCGCCAGCAGCTTGGGGTCGGCTTCCTATAATTCACCCCTCCACTTT	CASSLGSASYNSPLHF
TRBV6-4	few	TRBJ1-6	TRBD1	TGTGCCAGTAAGGGGGCGAGGTCACCCCTCCACTTT	CASKGARSPLHF
TRBV10-1	.	TRBJ2-7	TRBD1	TGCGCCAGCACTAAGACAGGGGATCCCTACGAGCAGTACTTC	CASTKTGDPYEQYF
TRBV20-1	.	TRBJ2-2	.	TGCAGTGCTAGAGGCCACCAAACCGGGGAGCTGTTTTTT	CSARGHQTGELFF
TRBV25-1	many	TRBJ1-4	TRBD1	TGTGCCAGCAGTGACCCACTTTTTGGACAGGGATCTAGGACTAATGAAAAACTGTTTTTT	CASSDPLFGQGSRTNEKLFF
TRBV7-6	.	TRBJ1-5	TRBD1	TGTGCCAGCAGCCCCCAGACAGGGGCCATTGGGCAGCCCCAGCATTTT	CASSPQTGAIGQPQHF
TRBV7-2	.	TRBJ2-5	.	TGTGCCAGCAGACGGGCAGGGGAGACCCAGTACTTC	CASRRAGETQYF
TRBV9	many	TRBJ1-2	.	TGTGCCAGCAGCGCCGACGGCTATGGCTACACCTTC	CASSADGYGYTF
TRBV12-3/TRBV12-4	many	TRBJ1-5	TRBD1	TGTGCCAGCAGTGGAGGGACAGGGTCCCAGCATTTT	CASSGGTGSQHF
TRBV6-6	.	TRBJ1-5	.	TGTGCCAGCAGTTACTCGGGTACCGCCAATCAGCCCCAGCATTTT	CASSYSGTANQPQHF
TRBV6-5	.	TRBJ1-4	TRBD1	TGTGCCAGCAGTTGGACAGGGGTGACGGGTGAAGAACTGTTTTTT	CASSWTGVTGEELFF
TRBV2	many	TRBJ1-3	.	TGTGCCAGCAGGGAAGACAGAGGAAATGGAAACACCATATATTTT	CASREDRGNGNTIYF
TRBV7-9	many	TRBJ2-5	.	TGTGCCAGCAGCTTAACGCCCAAAGAGACCCAGTACTTC	CASSLTPKETQYF
TRBV6-1	.	TRBJ1-2	TRBD1	TGTGCCATCAGTGAGGACAGGGGGCCAACTGGCTACACCTTC	CAISEDRGPTGYTF
TRBV24-1	medium-sized	TRBJ1-5	TRBD1	TGTGCCACCAGTGAGACAGGGTGGGATCAGCCCCAGCATTTT	CATSETGWDQPQHF
TRBV6-1	.	TRBJ1-6	.	TGTGCCAGCAGTGAAGGTCAGGGTGGTAATTCACCCCTCCACTTT	CASSEGQGGNSPLHF
TRBV12-3/TRBV12-4	few	TRBJ2-5	.	TGTGCCAGCAGTTTACGGACAGAAGAGACCCAGTACTTC	CASSLRTEETQYF
TRBV10-3	.	TRBJ1-4	.	TGTGCCATCGCCGGGACTGAAAAACTGTTTTTT	CAIAGTEKLFF